The T cell receptor beta chain under discussion was sequenced for a study of regulatory T cells in long-lasting Graves disease (dated by TCRdb to 2020 to 2023). At the level of the whole study: Patients with newly diagnosed Graves' disease had been on antithyroid drugs for under 3 months. Patients with persistent Graves' disease were compared with patients with newly diagnosed Graves' disease using TCR sequencing and RNA sequencing of peripheral blood. The study took place in China and was registered as a clinical trial. TCR sequencing covered 13 persistent and roughly 20 newly diagnosed Graves' disease patients, approximately 33 samples in total. Paper-wide results and their limitations: Sequencing and analysis were restricted to the TCR beta chain. The authors noted that the small sample size was a limitation that may lower accuracy. Persistent Graves' disease patients showed lower TCR Shannon entropy and fewer highly expanded clones than newly diagnosed patients, suggesting clonal expansion. Peripheral blood alone was examined, since thyroid tissue, which constituted the primary lesion, could not be accessed. Persistent patients shared more public clonotypes among themselves (around 3,000) than newly diagnosed patients did (roughly 920). TRBV28, TRBJ1-2 and TRBJ2-5 were preferentially used in persistent disease, while TRBV20-1 and TRBJ2-1 were favored in newly diagnosed disease.

Library preparation employed multiplex PCR. Sequencing took place on an Illumina HiSeq 4000. To build TCR beta libraries, CDR3 regions were amplified by Arm-PCR using iRepertoire HTBI primers. Before sequencing, the PCR products went through gel purification. The original methods were these. Gene usage analysis of CDR3 amino acid clonotypes used the 62 TRBV and 14 to 15 TRBJ segments found across samples. Filtered high-quality paired reads were merged into contigs using COPE and FqMerger. Contigs were aligned with BLAST to IMGT TRBV, TRBD and TRBJ reference genes, and CDR3 was defined per IMGT. Any clonotype with a frequency above 0.1% was counted as a highly expanded clone. Shannon entropy served as the measure of repertoire diversity, while the Gini coefficient captured V-J evenness. Clonotypes shared by more than one individual were considered public. Clones were called with MiXCR by TCRdb after fastp trimmed the public reads at Q25, and only in-frame beta chains were retained. All rows with the same CDR3 protein become a single entry with the most common DNA and genes. TCRdb's processing, not the study's, gives the V and J calls here. This sample lists 450,000 to 600,000 distinct CDR3 sequences; about 13% were detected once. The top ten hold 10% of the sample.

Details on this clonotype: It lacks a known antigen. One base away there is no much larger clone; base qualities are not given.

The sample's time point label is to be understood as: newly diagnosed GD, antithyroid drugs for less than 3 months. RNA was extracted from PBMCs in TRIzol for both TCR sequencing and RNA sequencing. The diagnosis of Graves' disease followed American Thyroid Association guidelines. Patients for the study were recruited at an endocrinology department in Xi'an, China. From each patient, around 9 milliliters of peripheral blood was collected into an EDTA anticoagulant tube. Ficoll Paque Plus density gradient separation was used to isolate PBMCs, and no further T cell sorting was performed. An Agilent 2100 Bioanalyzer and agarose gel were used to check RNA quality, while a NanoDrop 2000 measured RNA concentration. The CDR3 runs 15 amino acids, cysteine and phenylalanine included. Kept here is only the CDR3 DNA, which spans 45 bases and is read in frame from base 1. CDR1 and CDR2 (MNHEY, SMNVEV) derive from the germline V gene (reference sequence). V ends up 6 bases short and J 6 bases short, with an unmatched junction base count of 9.

These data also featured in a second study, about T cells in Graves' hyperthyroidism and ophthalmopathy. That second report states: Stable Graves' hyperthyroidism was defined as no progression to ophthalmopathy during 18 months of follow-up. Hyperthyroidism patients were newly diagnosed, with disease duration under 2 months, and aged 18 to 65 years. Exclusion was applied to patients with uncontrolled infections, other autoimmune diseases, pregnancy or lactation. Clinical symptoms, serum thyroxine and TRAb, thyroid ultrasound, and orbital computed tomography formed the basis for the diagnoses. A first-round RT-PCR of the TCR CDR3 used the HTBI primer set with the Qiagen OneStep RT-PCR kit. Most expanded thyroid clonotypes (frequency above 0.001) were also detected in blood, suggesting blood repertoires may reflect thyroid immune responses. A model built on a 13 V-J signature distinguished ophthalmopathy from stable hyperthyroidism, reaching 87.88% sensitivity and around 81% specificity in cross-validation and 80%/75% in testing. In validation, the model predicted progression to ophthalmopathy a median of roughly six months before onset, with roughly 70% sensitivity and about 75% specificity. To identify TCR V-J signatures that set the groups apart, the researchers used a discovery cohort of roughly 100 patients, made up of under 50 with Graves' ophthalmopathy and about 60 with stable Graves' hyperthyroidism. Prospective prediction of ophthalmopathy was tested in an independent validation cohort of fewer than 20 hyperthyroidism patients and around 16 patients who later progressed to ophthalmopathy. The approximately 100 discovery patients were randomly split 7:3 into training and test sets. In about 6 Graves' hyperthyroidism patients, the study also compared T-cell repertoires from thyroid tissue with T-cell repertoires from blood. After blood sampling, hyperthyroidism patients were treated with methimazole at a starting dose of 30 mg daily, and ophthalmopathy patients were treated with high-dose intravenous methylprednisolone. A second multiplex PCR round built the libraries, followed by size selection and purification. The libraries were sequenced on an Illumina HiSeq2000 using paired-end 100 bp reads. SOAPnuke was used to process the raw data, removing reads that contained adapters or uncalled bases, had a mean Phred below 15, or lacked an exact match to the constant primer or identifier. High-quality paired reads were merged with COPE v1.2.5, and unique nucleotide sequences were defined as clonotypes. MiTCR v1.1 was used to align the clonotypes against IMGT TRBV, TRBD and TRBJ reference segments. Analysis was restricted to V-J combinations with a frequency above 0.0001, which covered roughly 99% of repertoires. The TCS score was defined as the ratio of F50 (clonal expansion) to E x V (chaos), calculated using BLOSUM62-based TCRdist between CDR3 peptides within each V-J. Welch's t-statistics and random forest reduced 450 to 600 V-J features to about 13, which were used in a naive Bayes classifier (R e1071). Sample size was not statistically predetermined, and blinding of investigators to group allocation was not performed. TCR Vbeta CDR3 sequencing of around 130 peripheral blood samples (about 45 ophthalmopathy, 75 or so hyperthyroidism and about 17 progressor patients) is reported in the paper.

The sample consisted of peripheral blood mononuclear cells (PBMCs), taken at new diagnosis, from a patient treated with antithyroid drugs. Here the chain combines TRBV27 and TRBJ2-3; TRBD2 lines up with 10 middle nucleotides. The sequence was collected from a man under 40 with Graves disease. Donor details come from another sample of the same person, matched by shared clones. The sequenced DNA is TGTGCCAGCAGATTGACTAGCGGGCGCTGGGATACGCAGTATTTT. Its coded protein is CASRLTSGRWDTQYF.